The 17 T cell receptor beta chains below all came from one sample that was sequenced in a study of T cells expressing NK-cell markers. TCRdb re-called the 5' RACE reads; one entry per CDR3 protein, DNA not given. The sample has 350,000 to 500,000 distinct CDR3 sequences. The sample was blood T cells: a sorted CD56 or NKG2C T cell subset, CD4+ or CD8+ T cells, or bulk PBMC T cells (not recorded which). The origin of the receptors is a woman aged 18 to 75 in good health.

This sequence joins TRBV4-2 and TRBJ2-1. This CDR3 spans 15 amino acids. Germline CDR1 reads LGHNA; CDR2 reads YNFKEQ. The CDR3 sequence is CASSQERGSTPLEFF.

The chain links TRBV6-1 to TRBJ2-4; TCRdb gives TRBD1 as the D gene, but with no DNA this cannot be confirmed. The CDR3 loop spans 13 amino acids. Germline CDR1 is MNHNS and CDR2 is SASEGT. CDR3 sequence reads: CASSDRERAIQYF.

V gene TRBV4-2 combines with J gene TRBJ2-7. The CDR3 runs 16 residues. Germline loops: CDR1 LGHNA, CDR2 YNFKEQ. CDR3 residues: CASSQVSVGGTYEQYF.

This chain connects TRBV12-3 or TRBV12-4 to TRBJ2-5; the TRBD2 assignment by TCRdb is unverifiable without DNA. The CDR3 consists of 16 residues. CDR3 amino acids: CASSLGPSGNRETQYF.

The chain recombines TRBV6-6 with TRBJ1-1; TCRdb selects TRBD1, and the lack of DNA leaves this call unchecked. The CDR3 totals 13 residues. Germline V gene lookup returns CDR1 MNHNY and CDR2 SVGAGI (reference sequence). CDR3 loop: CASSRQMNTEAFF.

The CDR3 loop reads CATSDPRDRTDTQYF. The chain employs TRBV24-1 and TRBJ2-3. The CDR3 is made up of 15 amino acids. Looked up from germline, CDR1 is KGHDR and CDR2 is SFDVKD.

The rearrangement joins TRBV4-3 to TRBJ1-3. CDR1 and CDR2 (germline): LGHNA, YSLEER. The CDR3 consists of 15 residues. CDR3 in amino acids: CASSQEGDPGNTIYF.

The chain recombines TRBV28 with TRBJ2-7; TCRdb's D gene call, TRBD1, goes unchecked for lack of DNA. Germline V gene data show CDR1 as MDHEN and CDR2 as SYDVKM. This CDR3 comprises 15 residues. CDR3 in amino acids: CASSRPETGRPEQYF.

V is TRBV20-1 and J is TRBJ2-6; no DNA is available, so the TRBD1 call from TCRdb remains unchecked. The CDR3 is 16 residues long. CDR1 and CDR2 from the germline V gene are DFQATT and SNEGSKA (reference sequence). CDR3 loop: CSAAPGRDSGANVLTF.

The chain's CDR3 is CASTPTRGGTDTQYF. V gene TRBV6-1 combines with J gene TRBJ2-3; absent DNA, TCRdb's TRBD1 call cannot be checked. Germline V gene sequence: CDR1 MNHNS, CDR2 SASEGT. CDR3 size: 15 residues.

The rearrangement links TRBV7-9 to TRBJ1-1; TCRdb designates TRBD1, a call that cannot be tested without DNA. Germline lookup yields CDR1 SEHNR and CDR2 FQNEAQ (reference sequence). The CDR3 is made up of 13 amino acids. CDR3 sequence: CASTDRGNTEAFF. Together with reference TRBV7-9 and TRBJ1-1, the CDR3 gives the full variable domain: DTGVSQNPRHKITKRGQNVTFRCDPISEHNRLYWYRQTLGQGPEFLTYFQNEAQLEKSRLLSDRFSAERPKGSFSTLEIQRTEQGDSAMYLCASTDRGNTEAFFGQGTRLTVV.

V usage is TRBV20-1 and J usage is TRBJ2-1; as DNA is missing, the TRBD1 call by TCRdb cannot be tested. CDR3 length equals 13 residues. CDR1 and CDR2 (germline): DFQATT, SNEGSKA (reference sequence). This CDR3 reads CSARGANNNEQFF.

V and J are TRBV12-3 or TRBV12-4 and TRBJ2-1; TCRdb's D call of TRBD1 is untestable without DNA. This CDR3 is 15 amino acids long. This CDR3 reads CASSPGLYSYNEQFF.

The chain couples TRBV5-1 to TRBJ2-5; the TCRdb D gene call, TRBD2, has no DNA to confirm it. Per germline, CDR1 SGHRS and CDR2 YFSETQ. The CDR3 runs 15 residues. CDR3 amino acids: CASSLAASGGRTQYF.

The J gene is TRBJ1-5, the V gene TRBV10-3; checking the TCRdb D call of TRBD1 is not possible without DNA. The CDR3 has 15 amino acids. Germline assignment: CDR1 ENHRY and CDR2 SYGVKD. CDR3 in amino acids: CAISSNRDRNQPQHF.

This chain's CDR3 is CASSQVLTFNSNQPQHF. The chain uses TRBV4-1 and TRBJ1-5. The CDR3 contains 17 residues. Germline V lookup: CDR1 MGHRA, CDR2 YSYEKL.

This chain connects TRBV20-1 to TRBJ2-7; TCRdb picks TRBD1, but there is no DNA to check that call. CDR1 and CDR2 (germline): DFQATT, SNEGSKA (reference sequence). This CDR3 has 13 residues. CDR3 residues: CSARDGGSYEQYF.